The source of this TCR beta chain is a study of beta chain features in type 1 diabetes. Findings and limits, study-wide: In all four CD4+ subsets, TCRB CDR3 length was significantly, moderately reduced in type 1 diabetes.

In this sample, this clone turned up a few times. Its specificity is unknown. Investigators reverse transcribed all isolated RNA, so they sequenced expressed TCRB transcripts. Some clones are missing from TCRdb's copy, which holds only in-frame ones; the method was immunoSEQ multiplex PCR. Found here are roughly 100,000 clones, roughly 28% of them singletons; the top ten hold under 0.55%. This sequence was found in a woman aged 18 to 35 with type 1 diabetes. Sequenced material: central memory CD4+ T cells from blood.

CDR3 DNA: TGTGCCAGCTCACATGGACAGGGCGTCGGGGAGCTGTTTTTT. Translating gives CASSHGQGVGELFF. The chain carries TRBV18 and TRBJ2-2, with 8 nucleotides matching TRBD1. The CDR3 has 14 residues. Germline loops: CDR1 KGHSH, CDR2 LQKENI. V lost 4 bases and J lost 7; bases outside the gene matches: 5.